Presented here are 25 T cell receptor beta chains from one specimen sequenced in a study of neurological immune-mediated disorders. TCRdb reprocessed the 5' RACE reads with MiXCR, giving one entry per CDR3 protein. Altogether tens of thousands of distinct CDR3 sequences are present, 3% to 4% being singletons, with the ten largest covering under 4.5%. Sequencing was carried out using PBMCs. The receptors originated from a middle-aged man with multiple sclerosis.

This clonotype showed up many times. The CDR3 protein is CSVARAGDGAFF. The DNA for the CDR3 is TGCAGCGTTGCCAGGGCTGGGGATGGAGCTTTCTTT. The chain joins TRBV29-1 to TRBJ1-1, with D maybe TRBD1 (5 bases). The CDR3 totals 12 residues. V lost 4 bases to trimming and J lost 10 bases, with 16 bases between them. Germline-derived CDR1 and CDR2 are SQVTM and ANQGSEA.

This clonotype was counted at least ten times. The CDR3, as DNA: TGTGCCAGCAGTTTAAATGTGAACACTGAAGCTTTCTTT. Translating gives CASSLNVNTEAFF. This chain uses TRBV12-3 or TRBV12-4 with TRBJ1-1; D call uncertain. The V and J ends lost 2 bases and 0 bases respectively, with 4 bases between them. CDR3 length: 13 residues.

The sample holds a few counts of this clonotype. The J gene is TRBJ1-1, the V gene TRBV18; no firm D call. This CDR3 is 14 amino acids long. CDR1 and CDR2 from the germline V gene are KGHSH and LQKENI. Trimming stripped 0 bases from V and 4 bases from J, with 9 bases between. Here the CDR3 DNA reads TGTGCCAGCTCACCACCGGACGTCTTCACTGAAGCTTTCTTT. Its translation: CASSPPDVFTEAFF.

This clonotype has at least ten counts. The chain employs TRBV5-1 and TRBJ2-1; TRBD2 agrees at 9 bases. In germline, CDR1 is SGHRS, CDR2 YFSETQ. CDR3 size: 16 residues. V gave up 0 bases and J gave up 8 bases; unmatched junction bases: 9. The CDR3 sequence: CASSLGVAGVFDEQFF. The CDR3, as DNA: TGCGCCAGCAGCTTGGGGGTAGCGGGAGTTTTCGATGAGCAGTTCTTC.

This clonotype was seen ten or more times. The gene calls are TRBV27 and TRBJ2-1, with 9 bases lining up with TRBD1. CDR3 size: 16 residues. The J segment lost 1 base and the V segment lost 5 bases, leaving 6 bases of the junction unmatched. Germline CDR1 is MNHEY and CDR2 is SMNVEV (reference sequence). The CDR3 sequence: CASSLEQGASYNEQFF. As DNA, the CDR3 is TGTGCCAGCAGTCTGGAACAGGGGGCTTCCTACAATGAGCAGTTCTTC.

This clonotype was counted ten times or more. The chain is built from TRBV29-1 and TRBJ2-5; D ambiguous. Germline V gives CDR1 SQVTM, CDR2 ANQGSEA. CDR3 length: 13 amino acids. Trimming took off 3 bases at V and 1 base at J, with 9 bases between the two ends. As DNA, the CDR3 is TGCAGCGTTGATGGGTCAGCCCAAGAGACCCAGTACTTC. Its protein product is CSVDGSAQETQYF. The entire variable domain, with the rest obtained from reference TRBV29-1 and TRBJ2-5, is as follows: SAVISQKPSRDICQRGTSLTIQCQVDSQVTMMFWYRQQPGQSLTLIATANQGSEATYESGFVIDKFPISRPNLTFSTLTVSNMSPEDSSIYLCSVDGSAQETQYFGPGTRLLVL.

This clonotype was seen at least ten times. The CDR3 loop reads CASSLGGADTF. The CDR3 DNA reads TGTGCCAGCAGTTTAGGCGGTGCAGACACCTTC. This chain connects TRBV12-3 or TRBV12-4 to TRBJ1-2; D not resolved. V lost 1 base, J lost 12 bases, and 9 bases lay in between. The CDR3 length is 11 residues.

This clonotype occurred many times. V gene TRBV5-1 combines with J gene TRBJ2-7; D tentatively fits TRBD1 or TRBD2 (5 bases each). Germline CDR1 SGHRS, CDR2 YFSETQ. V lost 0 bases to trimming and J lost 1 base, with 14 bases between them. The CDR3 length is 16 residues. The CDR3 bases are TGCGCCAGCAGCTTGGCCGAGGGGACGGGGTCCTACGAGCAGTACTTC. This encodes CASSLAEGTGSYEQYF.

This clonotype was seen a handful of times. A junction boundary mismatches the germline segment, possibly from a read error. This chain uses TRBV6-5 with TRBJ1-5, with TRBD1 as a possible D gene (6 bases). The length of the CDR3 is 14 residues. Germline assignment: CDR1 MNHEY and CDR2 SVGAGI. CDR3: CASKKGGSWKTQNF. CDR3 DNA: TGTGCCAGCAAGAAGGGGGGCTCGTGGAAGACCCAGAATTTT.

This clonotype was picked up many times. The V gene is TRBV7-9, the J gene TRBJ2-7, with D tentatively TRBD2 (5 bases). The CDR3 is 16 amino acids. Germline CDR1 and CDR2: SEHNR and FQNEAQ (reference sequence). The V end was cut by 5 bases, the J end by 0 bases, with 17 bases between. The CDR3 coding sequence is TGTGCCAGCAGCCAAATGTGGACGGGGAGCTCCTACGAGCAGTACTTC. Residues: CASSQMWTGSSYEQYF.

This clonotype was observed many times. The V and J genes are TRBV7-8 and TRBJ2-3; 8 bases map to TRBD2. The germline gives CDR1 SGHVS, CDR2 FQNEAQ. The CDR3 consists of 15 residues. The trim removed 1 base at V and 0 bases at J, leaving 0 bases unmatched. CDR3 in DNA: TGTGCCAGCAGCTTAGTAGCGGGGAGCACAGATACGCAGTATTTT. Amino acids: CASSLVAGSTDTQYF.

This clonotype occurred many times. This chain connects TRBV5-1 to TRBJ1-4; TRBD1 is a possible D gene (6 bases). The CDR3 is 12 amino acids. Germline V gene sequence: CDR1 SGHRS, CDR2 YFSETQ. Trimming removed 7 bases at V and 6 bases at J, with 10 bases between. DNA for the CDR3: TGCGCCAGCCAGGGGAGGGATGAAAAACTGTTTTTT. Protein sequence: CASQGRDEKLFF.

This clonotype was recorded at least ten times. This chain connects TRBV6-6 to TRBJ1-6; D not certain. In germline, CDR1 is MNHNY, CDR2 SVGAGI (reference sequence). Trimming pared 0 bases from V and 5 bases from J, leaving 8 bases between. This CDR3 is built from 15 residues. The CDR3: CASSYSRLNNSPLHF. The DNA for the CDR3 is TGTGCCAGCAGTTACTCGAGACTGAATAATTCACCCCTCCACTTT.

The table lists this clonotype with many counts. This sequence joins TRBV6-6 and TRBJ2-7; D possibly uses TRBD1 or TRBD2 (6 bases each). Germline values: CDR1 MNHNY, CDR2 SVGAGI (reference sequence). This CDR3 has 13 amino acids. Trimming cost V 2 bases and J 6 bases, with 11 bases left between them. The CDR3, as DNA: TGTGCCAGCAGTTACAGGGGGACTCTCGAGCAGTACTTC. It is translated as CASSYRGTLEQYF.

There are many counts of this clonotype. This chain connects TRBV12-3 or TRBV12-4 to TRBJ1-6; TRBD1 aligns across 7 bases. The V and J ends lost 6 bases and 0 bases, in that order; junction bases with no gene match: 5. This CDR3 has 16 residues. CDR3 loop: CASRHRGGSYNSPLHF. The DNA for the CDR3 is TGTGCCAGCAGGCACAGGGGAGGCTCCTATAATTCACCCCTCCACTTT.

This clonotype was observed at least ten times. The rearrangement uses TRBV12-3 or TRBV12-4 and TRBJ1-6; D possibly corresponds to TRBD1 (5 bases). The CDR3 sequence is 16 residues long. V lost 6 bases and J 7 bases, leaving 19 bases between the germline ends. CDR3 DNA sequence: TGTGCCAGCAGCCAGGACAATCCTAGCACCAATTCACCCCTCCACTTT. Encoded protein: CASSQDNPSTNSPLHF.

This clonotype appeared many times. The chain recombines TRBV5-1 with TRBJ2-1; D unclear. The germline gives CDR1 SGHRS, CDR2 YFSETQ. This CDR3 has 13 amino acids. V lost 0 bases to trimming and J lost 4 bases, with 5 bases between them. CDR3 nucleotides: TGCGCCAGCAGCTTGGTGGGGTACAATGAGCAGTTCTTC. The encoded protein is CASSLVGYNEQFF.

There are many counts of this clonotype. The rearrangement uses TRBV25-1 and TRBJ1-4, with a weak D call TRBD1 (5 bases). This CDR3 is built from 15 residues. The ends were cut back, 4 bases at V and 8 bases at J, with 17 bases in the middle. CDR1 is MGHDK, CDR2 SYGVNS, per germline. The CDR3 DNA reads TGTGCCAGCAGTGGGGGACTCCTGACGAGGGAAAAACTGTTTTTT. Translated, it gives CASSGGLLTREKLFF.

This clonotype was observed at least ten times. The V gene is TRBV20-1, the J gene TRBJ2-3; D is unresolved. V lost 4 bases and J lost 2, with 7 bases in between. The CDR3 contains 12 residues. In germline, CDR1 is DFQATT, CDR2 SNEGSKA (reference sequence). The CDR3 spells CSAIVTTDTQYF. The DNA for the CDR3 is TGCAGTGCTATTGTGACCACAGATACGCAGTATTTT.

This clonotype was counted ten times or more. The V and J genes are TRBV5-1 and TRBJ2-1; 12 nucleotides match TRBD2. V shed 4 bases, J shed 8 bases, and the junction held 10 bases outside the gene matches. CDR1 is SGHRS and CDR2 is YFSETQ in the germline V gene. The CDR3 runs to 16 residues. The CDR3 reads CASSQTSGSEGDEQFF. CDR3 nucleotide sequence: TGCGCCAGCAGCCAGACTAGCGGGAGTGAGGGTGATGAGCAGTTCTTC.

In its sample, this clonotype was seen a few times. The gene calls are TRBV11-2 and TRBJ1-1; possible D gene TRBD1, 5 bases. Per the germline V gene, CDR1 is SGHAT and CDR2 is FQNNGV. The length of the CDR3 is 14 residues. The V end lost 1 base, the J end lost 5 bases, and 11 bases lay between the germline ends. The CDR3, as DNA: TGTGCCAGCAGCTTAGTAGGGGTTAAGACTGAAGCTTTCTTT. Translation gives CASSLVGVKTEAFF.

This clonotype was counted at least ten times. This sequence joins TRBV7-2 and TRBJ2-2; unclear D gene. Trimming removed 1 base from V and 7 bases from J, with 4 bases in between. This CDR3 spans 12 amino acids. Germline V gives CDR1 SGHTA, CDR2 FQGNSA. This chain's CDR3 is CASSLEVGELFF. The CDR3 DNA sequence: TGTGCCAGCAGCTTAGAGGTCGGGGAGCTGTTTTTT.

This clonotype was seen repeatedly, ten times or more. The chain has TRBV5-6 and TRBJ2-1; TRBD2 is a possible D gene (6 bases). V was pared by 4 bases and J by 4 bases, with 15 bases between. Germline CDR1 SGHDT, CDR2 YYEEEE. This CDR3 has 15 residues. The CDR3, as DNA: TGTGCCAGCAGCGTCGGGAGCTGGATGTACAATGAGCAGTTCTTC. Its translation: CASSVGSWMYNEQFF. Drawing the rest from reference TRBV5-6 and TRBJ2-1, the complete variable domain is DAGVTQSPTHLIKTRGQQVTLRCSPKSGHDTVSWYQQALGQGPQFIFQYYEEEERQRGNFPDRFSGHQFPNYSSELNVNALLLGDSALYLCASSVGSWMYNEQFFGPGTRLTVL.

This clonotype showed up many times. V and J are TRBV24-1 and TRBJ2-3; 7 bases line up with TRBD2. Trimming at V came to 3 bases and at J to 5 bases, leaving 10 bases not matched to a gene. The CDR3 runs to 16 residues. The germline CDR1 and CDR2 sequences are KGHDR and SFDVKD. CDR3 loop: CATSDPTAGDGDTQYF. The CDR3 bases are TGTGCCACCAGTGATCCAACTGCGGGGGACGGAGATACGCAGTATTTT.

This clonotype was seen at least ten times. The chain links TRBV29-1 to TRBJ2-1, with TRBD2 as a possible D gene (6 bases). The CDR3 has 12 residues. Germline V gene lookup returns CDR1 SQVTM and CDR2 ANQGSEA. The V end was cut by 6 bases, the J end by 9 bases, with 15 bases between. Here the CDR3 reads CSVQGGGSEQFF. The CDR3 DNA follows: TGCAGCGTGCAGGGTGGGGGGAGTGAGCAGTTCTTC.